This TCR beta chain was retrieved from a study of CD8+CD57+ T cells in acquired aplastic anemia. The sample holds many counts of this clonotype. Genomic DNA was employed as the template in profiling TCR beta VDJ and CDR3. TCRdb re-called the reads with MiXCR, one entry per CDR3 protein. The table includes under 200,000 distinct CDR3 sequences, 35% to 55% detected once. CDR1 DFQATT and CDR2 SNEGSKA come from the germline V gene (reference sequence). Trimming removed 0 bases from V and 6 bases from J, with 21 bases in between. The CDR3 is 17 residues long. The specimen was sorted CD4+, CD8+, or CD8+CD57+ T cells (not recorded which) from PBMCs. This rearrangement joins TRBV20-1 to TRBJ2-1; D is perhaps TRBD2 (5 bases). This clonotype originated in a human donor in good health. The CDR3 nucleotides read TGCAGTGCTAGAGATCGCCGTGGAGGCCCAAATGGCAATGAGCAGTTCTTC. Translated: CSARDRRGGPNGNEQFF.